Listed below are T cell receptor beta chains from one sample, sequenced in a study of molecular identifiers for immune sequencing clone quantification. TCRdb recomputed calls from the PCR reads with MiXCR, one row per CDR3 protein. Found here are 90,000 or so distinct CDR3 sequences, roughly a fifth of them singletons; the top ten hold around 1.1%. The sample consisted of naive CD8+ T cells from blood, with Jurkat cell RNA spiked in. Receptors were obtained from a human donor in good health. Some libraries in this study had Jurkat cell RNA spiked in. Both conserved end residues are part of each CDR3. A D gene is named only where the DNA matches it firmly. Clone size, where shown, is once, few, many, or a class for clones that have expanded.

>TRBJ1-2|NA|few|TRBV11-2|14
CASSLVSDRKGYTF
TGTGCCAGCAGCTTAGTTTCCGACAGAAAGGGCTACACCTTC
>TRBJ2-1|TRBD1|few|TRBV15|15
CATRTDRGAYNEQFF
TGTGCCACCAGAACGGACAGGGGCGCCTACAATGAGCAGTTCTTC
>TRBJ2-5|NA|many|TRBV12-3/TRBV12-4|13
CASSLYEGETQYF
TGTGCCAGCAGTTTATATGAGGGCGAGACCCAGTACTTC
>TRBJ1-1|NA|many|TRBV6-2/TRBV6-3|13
CASGVIGGFDTFF
TGTGCCAGCGGAGTAATAGGGGGATTTGATACTTTCTTT
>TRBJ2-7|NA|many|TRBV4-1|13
CASSQGPAGEQYF
TGCGCCAGCAGCCAAGGGCCGGCAGGGGAGCAGTACTTC
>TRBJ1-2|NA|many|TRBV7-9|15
CASSRTNFGHHGYTF
TGTGCCAGCAGCCGGACAAATTTCGGCCACCATGGCTACACCTTC
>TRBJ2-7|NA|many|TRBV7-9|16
CASSPEGGFSSYEQYF
TGTGCCAGCAGCCCCGAGGGGGGCTTCAGCTCCTACGAGCAGTACTTC
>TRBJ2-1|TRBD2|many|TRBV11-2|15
CASSLDGLGYNEQFF
TGTGCCAGCAGCTTAGATGGACTAGGCTACAATGAGCAGTTCTTC
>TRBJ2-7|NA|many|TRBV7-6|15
CASSPEQGSSYEQYF
TGTGCCAGCAGCCCGGAGCAGGGGAGCTCCTACGAGCAGTACTTC
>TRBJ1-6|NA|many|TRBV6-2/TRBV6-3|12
CASSYGKGPLHF
TGTGCCAGCAGTTACGGGAAGGGACCCCTCCACTTT
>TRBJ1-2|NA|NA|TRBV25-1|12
CASSAQGYGYTF
TGTGCCAGCAGTGCTCAAGGCTATGGCTACACCTTC
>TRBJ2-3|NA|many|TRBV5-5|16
CASSLGSTRSTDTQYF
TGTGCCAGCAGCTTGGGGTCGACTAGAAGCACAGATACGCAGTATTTT
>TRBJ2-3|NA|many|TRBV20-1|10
CSARSGDQYF
TGCAGTGCTAGATCTGGCGACCAGTATTTT
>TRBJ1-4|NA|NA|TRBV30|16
CAWGRGLQVAREKLFF
TGTGCCTGGGGTAGGGGCTTACAGGTCGCACGGGAAAAACTGTTTTTT